The present T cell receptor beta chain was sequenced within a study of cytomegalovirus exposure and HLA in healthy donors. Whole-study context: The 130 or so validation repertoires were reported in a later analysis to have been generated on the same platform as the roughly 680 first-cohort repertoires. The study's findings and limits: Associated with cytomegalovirus, according to the listing, were 150 to 200 TCR beta chains.

Separate from the approximately 670-subject first cohort was the approximately 130-subject validation cohort, to which the donors belonged. With regard to this clone: Antigen: not known.

Only in-frame clones appear in the TCRdb table, and some are missing; sequencing was by immunoSEQ multiplex PCR. Of roughly 200,000 clones listed, around 80% are singletons. This CDR3 has 13 amino acids. Germline V gives CDR1 SGHTS, CDR2 YDEGEE. Trimming took off 2 bases at V and 6 bases at J, with 8 bases between the two ends. The source is a woman under 40 in good health and CMV-seronegative. The sample taken for sequencing was PBMCs. The rearrangement joins TRBV5-8 to TRBJ2-2, with D unresolved. CDR3 residues: CASSLRGPGELFF. The DNA for the CDR3 is TGTGCCAGCAGCTTACGAGGTCCCGGGGAGCTGTTTTTT.